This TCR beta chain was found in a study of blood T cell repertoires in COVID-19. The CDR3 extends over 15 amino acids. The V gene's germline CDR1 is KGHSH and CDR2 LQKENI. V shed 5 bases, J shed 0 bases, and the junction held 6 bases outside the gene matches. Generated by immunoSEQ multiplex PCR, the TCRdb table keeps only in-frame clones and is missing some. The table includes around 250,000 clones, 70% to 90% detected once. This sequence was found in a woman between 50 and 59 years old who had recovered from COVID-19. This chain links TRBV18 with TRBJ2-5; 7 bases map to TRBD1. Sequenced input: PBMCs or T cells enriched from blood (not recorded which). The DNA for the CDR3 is TGTGCCAGCTCATCGGGACAGAGCGACCAAGAGACCCAGTACTTC. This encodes CASSSGQSDQETQYF.